The next 6 T cell receptor beta chains were all read from a single sample in a study of identifying expanded T cells in peripheral blood. Sequenced by immunoSEQ multiplex PCR; TCRdb stores in-frame clones only, minus some. Among 70,000 to 100,000 clones listed, about nine tenths were seen once. The sequenced material came from blood. Receptor source: a person between 18 and 75 years old in good health.

V gene TRBV6-1 combines with J gene TRBJ1-2; 9 bases line up with TRBD1. Germline V gene sequence: CDR1 MNHNS, CDR2 SASEGT. This CDR3 comprises 14 residues. The trim removed 5 bases at V and 7 bases at J, leaving 8 bases unmatched. The CDR3 DNA reads as TGTGCCAGCAGTCCCGGACAGGGGAACGGTGGCTACACCTTC. Its translation is CASSPGQGNGGYTF.

This chain uses TRBV9 with TRBJ2-2; 7 nucleotides align to TRBD2. Looked up from germline, CDR1 is SGDLS and CDR2 is YYNGEE. Trimming at V came to 0 bases and at J to 5 bases, leaving 4 bases not matched to a gene. The CDR3 sequence is 15 residues long. The CDR3 reads CASSVAAGRTGELFF. The CDR3, as DNA: TGTGCCAGCAGCGTAGCTGCCGGGAGGACCGGGGAGCTGTTTTTT.

This chain uses TRBV30 with TRBJ2-5, with 8 bases aligning to TRBD1. Germline CDR1 and CDR2: GTSNPN and SVGIG (reference sequence). V was clipped by 4 bases and J by 6 bases; unmatched bases: 4. CDR3 size: 12 residues. The CDR3: CAWNRGTKTQYF. The CDR3 DNA reads as TGTGCCTGGAACAGGGGGACCAAGACCCAGTACTTC.

V and J are TRBV18 and TRBJ1-6; D unclear. With 6 bases removed from V and 6 bases from J, the gap between germline ends came to 15 bases. Germline values: CDR1 KGHSH, CDR2 LQKENI. There are 15 residues in the CDR3. The DNA for the CDR3 is TGTGCCAGCTCCCCCGCAGGCAGCGTTAATTCACCCCTCCACTTT. This encodes CASSPAGSVNSPLHF. Variable domain in full (rest from reference TRBV18 and TRBJ1-6): NAGVMQNPRHLVRRRGQEARLRCSPMKGHSHVYWYRQLPEEGLKFMVYLQKENIIDESGMPKERFSAEFPKEGPSILRIQQVVRGDSAAYFCASSPAGSVNSPLHFGNGTRLTVT.

The chain employs TRBV10-1 and TRBJ2-1, with TRBD2 matching over 14 bases. Looked up from germline, CDR1 is WNHNN and CDR2 is SYGVQD (reference sequence). V gave up 3 bases and J gave up 1 base; unmatched junction bases: 8. CDR3 length: 19 amino acids. The CDR3 here is CASSDPGLAGGRSYNEQFF. The DNA of the CDR3 is TGCGCCAGCAGTGACCCCGGACTAGCGGGAGGACGATCCTACAATGAGCAGTTCTTC.

This chain joins TRBV13 and TRBJ1-6, with no clear D. V was pared by 3 bases and J by 10 bases, with 16 bases between. Germline V gives CDR1 PRHDT, CDR2 FYEKMQ (reference sequence). CDR3 length: 15 residues. CDR3 nucleotides: TGTGCCAGCAGCTTTTTTAGTAGGGTAGACTCACCCCTCCACTTT. This sequence encodes CASSFFSRVDSPLHF.